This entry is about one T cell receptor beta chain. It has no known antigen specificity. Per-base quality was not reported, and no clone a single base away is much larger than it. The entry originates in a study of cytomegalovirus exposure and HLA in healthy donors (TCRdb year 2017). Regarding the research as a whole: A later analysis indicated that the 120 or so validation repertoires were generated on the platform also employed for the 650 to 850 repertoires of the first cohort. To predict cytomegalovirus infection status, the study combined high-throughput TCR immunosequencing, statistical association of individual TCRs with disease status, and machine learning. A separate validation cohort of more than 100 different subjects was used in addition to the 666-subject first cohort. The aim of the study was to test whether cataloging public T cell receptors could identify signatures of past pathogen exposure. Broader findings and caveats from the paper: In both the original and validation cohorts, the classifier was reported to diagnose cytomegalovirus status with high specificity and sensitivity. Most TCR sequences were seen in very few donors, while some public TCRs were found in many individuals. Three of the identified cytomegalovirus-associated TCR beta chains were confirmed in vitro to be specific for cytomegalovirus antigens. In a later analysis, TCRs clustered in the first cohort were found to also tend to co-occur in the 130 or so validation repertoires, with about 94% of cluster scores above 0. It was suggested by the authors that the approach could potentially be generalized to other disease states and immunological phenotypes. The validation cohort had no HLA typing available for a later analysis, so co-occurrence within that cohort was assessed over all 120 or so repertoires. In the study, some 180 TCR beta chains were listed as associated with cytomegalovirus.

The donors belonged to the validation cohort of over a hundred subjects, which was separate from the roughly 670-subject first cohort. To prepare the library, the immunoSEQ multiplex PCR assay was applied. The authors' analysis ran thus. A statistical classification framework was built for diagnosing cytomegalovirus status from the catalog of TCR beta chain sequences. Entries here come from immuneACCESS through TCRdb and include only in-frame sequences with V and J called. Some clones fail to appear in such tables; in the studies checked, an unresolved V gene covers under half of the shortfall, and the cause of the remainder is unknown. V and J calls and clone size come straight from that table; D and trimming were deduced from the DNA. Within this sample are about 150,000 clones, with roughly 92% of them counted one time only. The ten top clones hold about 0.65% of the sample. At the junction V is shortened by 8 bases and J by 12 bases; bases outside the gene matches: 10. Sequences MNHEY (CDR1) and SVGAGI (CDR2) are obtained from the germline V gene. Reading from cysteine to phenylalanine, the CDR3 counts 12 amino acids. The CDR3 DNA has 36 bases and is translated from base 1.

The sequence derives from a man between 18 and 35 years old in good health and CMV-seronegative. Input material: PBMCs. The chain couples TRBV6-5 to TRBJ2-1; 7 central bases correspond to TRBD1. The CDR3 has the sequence CASGISGGLQFF. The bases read TGTGCCAGCGGAATTTCAGGGGGTCTGCAGTTCTTC.